This T cell receptor beta chain comes out of a study of cytomegalovirus exposure and HLA in healthy donors. Study details: Some 85 million unique TCRs from HLA-typed donors were held in an early data release.

This CDR3 has 15 amino acids. Germline assignment: CDR1 LNHDA and CDR2 SQIVND (reference sequence). V lost 3 bases and J lost 5; bases outside the gene matches: 4. Participants comprised healthy donors of bone marrow. While unrecorded immune exposures were likely, the donors were nominally healthy when sampled. The PCR was carried out with 60 Vbeta primers and 13 Jbeta primers. As originally analysed: About 12 million shared chains were among the 80 million or so unique TCR beta chains that a later analysis counted. Some clones are missing from TCRdb's copy, which holds only in-frame ones; the method was immunoSEQ multiplex PCR. The V and J calls and clone size were taken over from that table, and D and trimming were inferred from the DNA. The data show 95,000 to 150,000 clones, with over 80% seen just once and around 2.2% held by the top ten.

The J gene is TRBJ2-5, the V gene TRBV19, with 12 bases aligning to TRBD2. This TCR derives from a man aged 30 to 39 in good health and CMV-seronegative. What was sequenced was PBMCs. In nucleotides, the CDR3 is TGTGCCAGTAGTATCTGGACTAGCGGGGAGGAGACCCAGTACTTC. The encoded protein is CASSIWTSGEETQYF.